This entry is about one T cell receptor (beta chain). The source of the sample is a study of blood T cell repertoires in COVID-19. V shed 6 bases and J 5 bases; nucleotides not matched to a gene: 10. CDR1 is MNHEY, CDR2 SMNVEV, per germline (reference sequence). This CDR3 has 15 residues. Original data processing: Estimated nucleated cell counts came from reference gene primer amplification. This table comes from immunoSEQ multiplex PCR, and its TCRdb copy is limited to in-frame clones, with some not included. V, J and clone size are those of that table, while D and trimming were read from the DNA. The sample has roughly 230,000 clones, roughly 89% seen once.

The TCR comes from a woman aged 40 to 50 who had recovered from COVID-19. The chain links TRBV27 to TRBJ2-5; the match to TRBD2 covers 9 bases. Sequenced: peripheral blood. DNA of the CDR3: TGTGCCAGCAGAGCTACTAGCGGGCCGGCGGAGACCCAGTACTTC. It codes for CASRATSGPAETQYF.